The clone carrying this T cell receptor beta chain was seen many times. The sample comes from a study of early T cells in non-severe SARS-CoV-2 infection. Via MiXCR, TCRdb re-called the 5' RACE reads, giving one row per CDR3 protein. The sample has some 27,000 distinct CDR3 sequences; approximately 4.6% are singletons. This TCR derives from an adult who was a healthcare worker with PCR-confirmed SARS-CoV-2 infection or an uninfected control (not recorded which). Input material: whole blood.

CDR3 sequence: CASQQTNTGELFF. The CDR3 bases are TGTGCCAGCCAACAGACGAACACCGGGGAGCTGTTTTTT. The chain combines TRBV3-1 with TRBJ2-2; no firm D call. Per germline, CDR1 LGHDT and CDR2 YNNKEL (reference sequence). The CDR3 covers 13 residues. Trimming shortened V by 8 bases and J by 0 bases, and 7 bases separated the two germline ends. The full variable domain, rest sourced from reference TRBV3-1 and TRBJ2-2, is DTAVSQTPKYLVTQMGNDKSIKCEQNLGHDTMYWYKQDSKKFLKIMFSYNNKELIINETVPNRFSPKSPDKAHLNLHINSLELGDSAVYFCASQQTNTGELFFGEGSRLTVL.